These T cell receptor beta chains were read from a single sample in a study of blood T cell repertoires in COVID-19. Sequenced by immunoSEQ multiplex PCR; TCRdb stores in-frame clones only, minus some. The sample consists of about 400,000 clones, approximately 89% of them appearing once. Sample: PBMCs or T cells enriched from blood (not recorded which). These TCRs come from a woman aged 25 to 39 who had recovered from COVID-19. Both conserved end residues are trimmed from each CDR3. The D gene is left open where the match is weak. Expanded clones are given a class, and other clones once, few, many or no size at all.

j_call: TRBJ2-1
v_call: TRBV11-2
d_call: TRBD2
clone_size: few
cdr3_aa: ASSSLAGGPYEQF

j_call: TRBJ2-7
v_call: TRBV30
d_call: .
clone_size: .
cdr3_aa: AETRGSHEQY

j_call: TRBJ1-2
v_call: TRBV3-1/TRBV3-2
d_call: TRBD1
clone_size: .
cdr3_aa: ASSQAGTGAFGYT

j_call: TRBJ2-7
v_call: TRBV27
d_call: .
clone_size: .
cdr3_aa: ASSSSYEQY

j_call: TRBJ2-3
v_call: TRBV3-1/TRBV3-2
d_call: .
clone_size: .
cdr3_aa: ASTARRRGGTDTQY

j_call: TRBJ2-1
v_call: TRBV6-5
d_call: TRBD1
clone_size: .
cdr3_aa: ASSSTGGKF

j_call: TRBJ2-1
v_call: TRBV7-2
d_call: TRBD2
clone_size: once
cdr3_aa: ASSLALTRQAGGDNEQF

j_call: TRBJ1-2
v_call: TRBV6-5
d_call: .
clone_size: once
cdr3_aa: ASSSGGLGYT

j_call: TRBJ1-1
v_call: TRBV9
d_call: .
clone_size: .
cdr3_aa: ASSVGPLVAAF

j_call: TRBJ2-1
v_call: TRBV4-3
d_call: .
clone_size: once
cdr3_aa: ASSQGGARATNEQF

j_call: TRBJ2-1
v_call: TRBV2
d_call: .
clone_size: .
cdr3_aa: ASSEPDGSYNEQF

j_call: TRBJ1-4
v_call: TRBV19
d_call: .
clone_size: .
cdr3_aa: ASSIVFRDTGEKLF

j_call: TRBJ1-1
v_call: TRBV6-5
d_call: .
clone_size: .
cdr3_aa: ASSRGGDEAF

j_call: TRBJ1-2
v_call: TRBV29-1
d_call: TRBD1
clone_size: once
cdr3_aa: SATQGDGYT

j_call: TRBJ2-1
v_call: TRBV6-5
d_call: TRBD2
clone_size: .
cdr3_aa: ASSTSGPSGHEQF

j_call: TRBJ1-4
v_call: TRBV27
d_call: TRBD1
clone_size: .
cdr3_aa: ASSRQGMNEKLF

j_call: TRBJ2-7
v_call: TRBV3-1/TRBV3-2
d_call: .
clone_size: .
cdr3_aa: ASSTGASYEQY

j_call: TRBJ1-6
v_call: TRBV27
d_call: .
clone_size: .
cdr3_aa: ASRGIYGAHSPLH

j_call: TRBJ2-2
v_call: TRBV27
d_call: .
clone_size: .
cdr3_aa: ASSFSSTGELF

j_call: TRBJ2-7
v_call: TRBV6-5
d_call: TRBD2
clone_size: .
cdr3_aa: ASSTRTSERYEQY

j_call: TRBJ2-7
v_call: TRBV28
d_call: TRBD1
clone_size: .
cdr3_aa: ASNNPDRATGYEQY

j_call: TRBJ2-7
v_call: TRBV29-1
d_call: .
clone_size: .
cdr3_aa: SAEGQTYEQY

j_call: TRBJ2-1
v_call: TRBV9
d_call: TRBD2
clone_size: .
cdr3_aa: ASSVEAGAWNEQF

j_call: TRBJ1-3
v_call: TRBV2
d_call: TRBD1
clone_size: .
cdr3_aa: ASRAGTALGDTIY

j_call: TRBJ1-2
v_call: TRBV10-3
d_call: TRBD1
clone_size: .
cdr3_aa: AISAGRTGDGYT

j_call: TRBJ2-1
v_call: TRBV28
d_call: .
clone_size: .
cdr3_aa: ASSPQSEQF

j_call: TRBJ2-7
v_call: TRBV5-1
d_call: TRBD1
clone_size: .
cdr3_aa: ASSSPGQGGYEQY

j_call: TRBJ2-2
v_call: TRBV5-6
d_call: TRBD1
clone_size: .
cdr3_aa: ASSLDRDTGELF

j_call: TRBJ1-1
v_call: TRBV3-1/TRBV3-2
d_call: TRBD1
clone_size: .
cdr3_aa: ASSHADRGFSEAF

j_call: TRBJ2-5
v_call: TRBV5-1
d_call: .
clone_size: .
cdr3_aa: ASSLAAAGETQY

j_call: TRBJ2-1
v_call: TRBV9
d_call: TRBD2
clone_size: .
cdr3_aa: ASSVVLGTSASFAQF

j_call: TRBJ1-1
v_call: TRBV12-3/TRBV12-4
d_call: .
clone_size: .
cdr3_aa: ASSLGGATEAF

j_call: TRBJ1-3
v_call: TRBV12-5
d_call: .
clone_size: .
cdr3_aa: ASGPGGWGNTIY

j_call: TRBJ2-7
v_call: TRBV29-1
d_call: .
clone_size: many
cdr3_aa: SVVVQGYEQY

j_call: TRBJ1-4
v_call: TRBV19
d_call: .
clone_size: .
cdr3_aa: ASSLRVGTREKLF

j_call: TRBJ2-5
v_call: TRBV11-2
d_call: TRBD2
clone_size: .
cdr3_aa: ASHNGGESRETQY

j_call: TRBJ2-5
v_call: TRBV7-3
d_call: .
clone_size: .
cdr3_aa: ASSFRGQMLETQY

j_call: TRBJ1-2
v_call: TRBV3-1/TRBV3-2
d_call: .
clone_size: .
cdr3_aa: ASSHEGKGVARQGRHYGYT

j_call: TRBJ1-2
v_call: TRBV19
d_call: TRBD1
clone_size: .
cdr3_aa: ASRRSVTGIDGYT

j_call: TRBJ1-6
v_call: TRBV30
d_call: TRBD1
clone_size: .
cdr3_aa: AWSVLRTGDGSPLH

j_call: TRBJ1-1
v_call: TRBV7-9
d_call: .
clone_size: .
cdr3_aa: ASTGRGAAEAF

j_call: TRBJ2-1
v_call: TRBV3-1/TRBV3-2
d_call: .
clone_size: .
cdr3_aa: ASSHASAYNEQF

j_call: TRBJ1-5
v_call: TRBV28
d_call: .
clone_size: once
cdr3_aa: ASSSGGRHQPQH

j_call: TRBJ2-7
v_call: TRBV28
d_call: TRBD2
clone_size: .
cdr3_aa: ASSFGAGVDEQY

j_call: TRBJ2-5
v_call: TRBV3-1/TRBV3-2
d_call: TRBD1
clone_size: .
cdr3_aa: ASSRDRVQGETQY